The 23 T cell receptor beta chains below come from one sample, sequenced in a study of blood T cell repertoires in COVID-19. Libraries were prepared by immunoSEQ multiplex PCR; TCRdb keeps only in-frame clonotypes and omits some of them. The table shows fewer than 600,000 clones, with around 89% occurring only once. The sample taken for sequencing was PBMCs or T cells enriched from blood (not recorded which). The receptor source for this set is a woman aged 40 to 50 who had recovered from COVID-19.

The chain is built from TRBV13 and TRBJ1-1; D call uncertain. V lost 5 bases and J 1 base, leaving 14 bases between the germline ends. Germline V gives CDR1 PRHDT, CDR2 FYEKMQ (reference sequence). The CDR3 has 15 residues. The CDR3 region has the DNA TGTGCCAGCAGCGCCCCCTCGCGTAAGAACACTGAAGCTTTCTTT. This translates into CASSAPSRKNTEAFF.

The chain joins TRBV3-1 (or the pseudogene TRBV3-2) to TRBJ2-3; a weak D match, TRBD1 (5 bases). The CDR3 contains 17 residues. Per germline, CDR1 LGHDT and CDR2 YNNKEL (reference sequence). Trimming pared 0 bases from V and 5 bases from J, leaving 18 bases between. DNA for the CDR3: TGTGCCAGCAGCCAAGATCCTGGGGCAGGCTGGAAAGATACGCAGTATTTT. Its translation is CASSQDPGAGWKDTQYF.

The DNA of the CDR3 is TGCGCCAGCAGCCCATACGAACAGGGAGGCTACACCTTC. Protein sequence: CASSPYEQGGYTF. V is TRBV4-3 and J is TRBJ1-2; D might be TRBD1 (6 bases). Germline V gene sequence: CDR1 LGHNA, CDR2 YSLEER. The CDR3 consists of 13 residues. With 4 bases removed from V and 8 bases from J, the gap between germline ends came to 14 bases.

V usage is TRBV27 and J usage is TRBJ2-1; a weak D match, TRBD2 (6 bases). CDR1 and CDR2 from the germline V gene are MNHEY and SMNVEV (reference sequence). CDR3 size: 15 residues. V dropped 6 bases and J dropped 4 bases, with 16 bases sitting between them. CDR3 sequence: CASRPWTGEYNEQFF. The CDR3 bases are TGTGCCAGCAGGCCATGGACGGGGGAATACAATGAGCAGTTCTTC.

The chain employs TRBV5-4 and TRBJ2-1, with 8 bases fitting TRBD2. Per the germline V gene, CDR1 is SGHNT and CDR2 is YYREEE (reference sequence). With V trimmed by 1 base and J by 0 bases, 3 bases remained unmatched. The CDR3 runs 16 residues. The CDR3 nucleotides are TGTGCCAGCAGCTTGACTAGCGGAAGCTCCTACAATGAGCAGTTCTTC. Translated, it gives CASSLTSGSSYNEQFF.

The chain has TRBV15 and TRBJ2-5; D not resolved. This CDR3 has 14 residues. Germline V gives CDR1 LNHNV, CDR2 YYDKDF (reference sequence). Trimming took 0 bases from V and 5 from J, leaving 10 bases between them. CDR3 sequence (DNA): TGTGCCACCAGCAGAGATCTTACCCGGGAGACCCAGTACTTC. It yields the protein CATSRDLTRETQYF.

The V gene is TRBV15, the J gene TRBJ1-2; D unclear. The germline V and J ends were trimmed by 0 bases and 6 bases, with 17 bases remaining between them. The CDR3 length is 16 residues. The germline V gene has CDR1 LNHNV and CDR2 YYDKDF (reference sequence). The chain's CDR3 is CATSRDLRGGEHGYTF. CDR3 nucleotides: TGTGCCACCAGCAGAGATCTCAGAGGTGGGGAGCATGGCTACACCTTC.

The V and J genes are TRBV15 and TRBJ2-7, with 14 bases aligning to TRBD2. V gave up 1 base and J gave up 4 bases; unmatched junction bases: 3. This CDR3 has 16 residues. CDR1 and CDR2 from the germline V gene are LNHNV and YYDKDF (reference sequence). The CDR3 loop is CATSRGGTSGRYEQYF. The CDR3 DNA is TGTGCCACCAGCAGAGGGGGGACTAGCGGGAGATACGAGCAGTACTTC.

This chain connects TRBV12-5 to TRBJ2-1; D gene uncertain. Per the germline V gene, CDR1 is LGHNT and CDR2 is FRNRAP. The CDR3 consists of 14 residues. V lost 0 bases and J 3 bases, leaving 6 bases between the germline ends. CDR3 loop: CASGLVISYNEQFF. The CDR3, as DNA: TGTGCTAGTGGTTTGGTAATTAGCTACAATGAGCAGTTCTTC.

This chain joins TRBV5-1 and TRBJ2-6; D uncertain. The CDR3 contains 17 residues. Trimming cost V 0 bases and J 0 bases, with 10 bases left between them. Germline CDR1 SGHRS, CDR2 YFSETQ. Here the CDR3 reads CASSLVQASSGANVLTF. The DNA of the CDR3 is TGCGCCAGCAGCTTGGTCCAAGCAAGCTCTGGGGCCAACGTCCTGACTTTC.

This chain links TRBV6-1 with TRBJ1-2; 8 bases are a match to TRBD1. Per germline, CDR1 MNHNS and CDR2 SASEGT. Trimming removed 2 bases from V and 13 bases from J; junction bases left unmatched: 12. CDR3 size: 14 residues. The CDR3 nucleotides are TGTGCCAGCAGTGAACTTCGACAGGGGCAAGGTTGCACCTTC. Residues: CASSELRQGQGCTF.

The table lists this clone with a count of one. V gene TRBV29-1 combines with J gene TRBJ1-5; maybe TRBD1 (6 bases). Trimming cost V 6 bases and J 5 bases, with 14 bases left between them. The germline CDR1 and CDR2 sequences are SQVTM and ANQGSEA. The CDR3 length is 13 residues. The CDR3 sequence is CSVLTGPDQPQHF. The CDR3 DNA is TGCAGCGTACTAACAGGGCCCGATCAGCCCCAGCATTTT.

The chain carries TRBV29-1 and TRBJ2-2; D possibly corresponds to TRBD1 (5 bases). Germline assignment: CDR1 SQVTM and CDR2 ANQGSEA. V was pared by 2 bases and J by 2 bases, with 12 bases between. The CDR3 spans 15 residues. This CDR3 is CSVELRVSNTGELFF. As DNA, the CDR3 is TGCAGCGTTGAACTCAGGGTATCAAACACCGGGGAGCTGTTTTTT.

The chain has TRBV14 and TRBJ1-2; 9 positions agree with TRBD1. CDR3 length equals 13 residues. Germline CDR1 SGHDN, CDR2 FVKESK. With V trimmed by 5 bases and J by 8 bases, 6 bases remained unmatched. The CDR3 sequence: CASSFRTGDGYTF. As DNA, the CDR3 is TGTGCCAGCAGCTTTCGGACAGGGGACGGCTACACCTTC.

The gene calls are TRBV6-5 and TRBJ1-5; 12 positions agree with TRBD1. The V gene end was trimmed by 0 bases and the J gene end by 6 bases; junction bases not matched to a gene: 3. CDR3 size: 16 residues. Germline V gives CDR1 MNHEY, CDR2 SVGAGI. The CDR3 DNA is TGTGCCAGCAGTTACTCAGGGACAGGGGGCATTCAGCCCCAGCATTTT. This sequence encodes CASSYSGTGGIQPQHF.

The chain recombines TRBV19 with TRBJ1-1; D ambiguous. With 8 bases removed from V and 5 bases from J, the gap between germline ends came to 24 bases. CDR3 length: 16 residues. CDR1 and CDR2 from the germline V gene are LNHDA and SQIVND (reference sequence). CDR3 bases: TGTGCCAGTTGGCCTCGCGAGGGCCTGGGTAGGACTGAAGCTTTCTTT. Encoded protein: CASWPREGLGRTEAFF.

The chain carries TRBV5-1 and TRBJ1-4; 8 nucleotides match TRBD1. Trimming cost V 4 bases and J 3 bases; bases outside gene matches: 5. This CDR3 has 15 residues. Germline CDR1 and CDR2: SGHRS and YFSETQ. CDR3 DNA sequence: TGCGCCAGCAGCCCGGACAGGGTGCCTAATGAAAAACTGTTTTTT. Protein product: CASSPDRVPNEKLFF.

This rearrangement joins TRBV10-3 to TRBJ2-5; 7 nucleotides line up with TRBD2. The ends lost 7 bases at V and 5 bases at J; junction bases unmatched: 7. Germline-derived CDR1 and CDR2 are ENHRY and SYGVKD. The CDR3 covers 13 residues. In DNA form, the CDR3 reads TGTGCCATCAACCCTGGACTAGGGGAGACCCAGTACTTC. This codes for CAINPGLGETQYF.

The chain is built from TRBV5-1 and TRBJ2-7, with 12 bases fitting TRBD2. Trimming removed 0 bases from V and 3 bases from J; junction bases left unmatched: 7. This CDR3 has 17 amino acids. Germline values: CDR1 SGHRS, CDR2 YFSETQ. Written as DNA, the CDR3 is TGCGCCAGCAGCTTGGTTCCTAGCGGGAGGGCCATCTACGAGCAGTACTTC. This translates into CASSLVPSGRAIYEQYF.

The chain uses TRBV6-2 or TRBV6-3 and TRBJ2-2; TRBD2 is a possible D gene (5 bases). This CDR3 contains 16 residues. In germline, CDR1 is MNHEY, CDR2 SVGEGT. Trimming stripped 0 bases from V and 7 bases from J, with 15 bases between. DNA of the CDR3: TGTGCCAGCAGTTACTCGATTCGAGGGTTTGGCGGGGAGCTGTTTTTT. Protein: CASSYSIRGFGGELFF.

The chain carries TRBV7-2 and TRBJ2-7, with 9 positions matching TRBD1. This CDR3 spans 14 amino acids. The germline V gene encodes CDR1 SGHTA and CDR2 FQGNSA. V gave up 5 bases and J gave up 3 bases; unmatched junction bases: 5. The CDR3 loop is CASSPGQGYYEQYF. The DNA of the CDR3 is TGTGCCAGCAGCCCTGGACAGGGGTACTACGAGCAGTACTTC. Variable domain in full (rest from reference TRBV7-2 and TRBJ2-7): GAGVSQSPSNKVTEKGKDVELRCDPISGHTALYWYRQSLGQGLEFLIYFQGNSAPDKSGLPSDRFSAERTGGSVSTLTIQRTQQEDSAVYLCASSPGQGYYEQYFGPGTRLTVT.

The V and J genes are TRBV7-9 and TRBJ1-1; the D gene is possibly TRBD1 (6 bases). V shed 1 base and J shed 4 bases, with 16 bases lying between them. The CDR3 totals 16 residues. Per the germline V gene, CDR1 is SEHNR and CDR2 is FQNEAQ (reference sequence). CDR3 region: CASSLGGGSLGTEAFF. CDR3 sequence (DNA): TGTGCCAGCAGCTTAGGGGGGGGCAGCCTGGGCACTGAAGCTTTCTTT. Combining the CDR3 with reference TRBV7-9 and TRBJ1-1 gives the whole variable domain DTGVSQNPRHKITKRGQNVTFRCDPISEHNRLYWYRQTLGQGPEFLTYFQNEAQLEKSRLLSDRFSAERPKGSFSTLEIQRTEQGDSAMYLCASSLGGGSLGTEAFFGQGTRLTVV.

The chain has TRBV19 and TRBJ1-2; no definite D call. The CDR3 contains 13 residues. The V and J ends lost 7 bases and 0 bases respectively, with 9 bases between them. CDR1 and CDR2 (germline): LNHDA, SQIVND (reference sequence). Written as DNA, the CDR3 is TGTGCCAGTAAGATAACAGCTAACTATGGCTACACCTTC. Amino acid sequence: CASKITANYGYTF.